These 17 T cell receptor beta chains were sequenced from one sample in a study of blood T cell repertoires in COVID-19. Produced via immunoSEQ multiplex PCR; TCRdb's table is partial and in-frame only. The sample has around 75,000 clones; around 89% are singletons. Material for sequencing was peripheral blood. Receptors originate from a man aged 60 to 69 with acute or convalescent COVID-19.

CDR3 region: CARKTRRSDEAFF. The CDR3, as DNA: TGTGCCCGAAAGACGAGGCGCTCTGATGAAGCTTTCTTT. The chain employs TRBV2 and TRBJ1-1; the D is unclear. The germline CDR1 and CDR2 sequences are SNHLY and FYNNEI. The CDR3 is made up of 13 amino acids. V lost 11 bases to trimming and J lost 7 bases, with 20 bases between them.

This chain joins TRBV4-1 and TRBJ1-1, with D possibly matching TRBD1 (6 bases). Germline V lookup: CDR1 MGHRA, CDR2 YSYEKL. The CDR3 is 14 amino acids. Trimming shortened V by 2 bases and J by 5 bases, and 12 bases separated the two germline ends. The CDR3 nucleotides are TGCGCCAGCAGCCAACCCAACAGGGTTACTGAAGCTTTCTTT. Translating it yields CASSQPNRVTEAFF.

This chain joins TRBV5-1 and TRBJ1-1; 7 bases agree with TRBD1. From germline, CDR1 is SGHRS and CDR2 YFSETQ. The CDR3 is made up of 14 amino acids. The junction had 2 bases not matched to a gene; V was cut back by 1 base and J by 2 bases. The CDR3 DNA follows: TGCGCCAGCAGCTTGAGGACAGGAAACACTGAAGCTTTCTTT. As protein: CASSLRTGNTEAFF.

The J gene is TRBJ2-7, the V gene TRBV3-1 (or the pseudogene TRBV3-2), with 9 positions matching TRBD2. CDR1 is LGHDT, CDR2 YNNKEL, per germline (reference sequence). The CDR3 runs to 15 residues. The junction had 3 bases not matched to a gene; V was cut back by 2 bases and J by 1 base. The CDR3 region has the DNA TGTGCCAGCAGCCAAATTAGCGGGGGTTCCTACGAGCAGTACTTC. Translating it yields CASSQISGGSYEQYF.

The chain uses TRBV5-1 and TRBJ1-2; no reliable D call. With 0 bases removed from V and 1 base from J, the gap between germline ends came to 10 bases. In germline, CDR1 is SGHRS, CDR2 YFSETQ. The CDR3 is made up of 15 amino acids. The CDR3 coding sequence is TGCGCCAGCAGCTTGGGCGAAGAGTTTAACTATGGCTACACCTTC. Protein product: CASSLGEEFNYGYTF.

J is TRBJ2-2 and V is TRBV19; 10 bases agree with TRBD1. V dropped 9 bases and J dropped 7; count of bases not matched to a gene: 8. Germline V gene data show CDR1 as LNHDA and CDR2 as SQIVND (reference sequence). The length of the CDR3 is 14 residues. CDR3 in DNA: TGTGCCAGCGACCCGGGACAGGGGATCGGGGAGCTGTTTTTT. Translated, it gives CASDPGQGIGELFF.

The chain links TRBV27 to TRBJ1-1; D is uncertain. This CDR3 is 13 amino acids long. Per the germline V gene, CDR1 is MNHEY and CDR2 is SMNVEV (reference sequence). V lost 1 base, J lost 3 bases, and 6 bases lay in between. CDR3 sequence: CASSLYRHTEAFF. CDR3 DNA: TGTGCCAGCAGTTTATACAGACACACTGAAGCTTTCTTT.

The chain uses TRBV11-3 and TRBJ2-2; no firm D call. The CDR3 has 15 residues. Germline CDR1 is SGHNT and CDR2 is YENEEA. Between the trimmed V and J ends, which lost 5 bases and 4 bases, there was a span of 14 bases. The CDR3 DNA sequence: TGTGCCAGCAGCCCTGACAATCTGGGCACCGGGGAGCTGTTTTTT. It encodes CASSPDNLGTGELFF.

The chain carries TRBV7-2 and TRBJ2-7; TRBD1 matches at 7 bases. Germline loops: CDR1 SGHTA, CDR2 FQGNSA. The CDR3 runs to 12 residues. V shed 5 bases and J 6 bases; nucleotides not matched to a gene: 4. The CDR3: CASSTYRGEQYF. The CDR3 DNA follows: TGTGCCAGCAGCACGTACAGGGGCGAGCAGTACTTC.

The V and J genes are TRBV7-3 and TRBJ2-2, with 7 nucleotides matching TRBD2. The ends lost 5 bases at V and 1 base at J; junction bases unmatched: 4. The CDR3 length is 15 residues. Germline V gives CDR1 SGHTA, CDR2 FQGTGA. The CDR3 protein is CASSPTGGNTGELFF. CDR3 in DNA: TGTGCCAGCAGCCCCACGGGGGGGAACACCGGGGAGCTGTTTTTT.

The CDR3 protein is CASNGRHGYTF. Here the CDR3 DNA reads TGTGCCAGCAACGGCAGGCATGGCTACACCTTC. The chain uses TRBV12-3 or TRBV12-4 and TRBJ1-2; D not certain. The germline V and J ends were trimmed by 7 bases and 6 bases, with 9 bases remaining between them. CDR3 length: 11 residues.

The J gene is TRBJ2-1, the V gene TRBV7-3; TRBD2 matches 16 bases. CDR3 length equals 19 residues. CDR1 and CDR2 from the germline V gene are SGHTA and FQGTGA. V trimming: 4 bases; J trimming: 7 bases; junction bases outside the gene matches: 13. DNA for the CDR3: TGTGCCAGCAGCTCGCCGGGACTAGCGGGAGGGCCAGCCGAGAATGAGCAGTTCTTC. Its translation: CASSSPGLAGGPAENEQFF.

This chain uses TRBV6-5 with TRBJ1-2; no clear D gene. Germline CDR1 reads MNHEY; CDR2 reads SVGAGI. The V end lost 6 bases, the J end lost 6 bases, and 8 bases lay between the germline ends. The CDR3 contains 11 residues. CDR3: CASSPLHGYTF. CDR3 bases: TGTGCCAGCAGCCCCCTCCATGGCTACACCTTC.

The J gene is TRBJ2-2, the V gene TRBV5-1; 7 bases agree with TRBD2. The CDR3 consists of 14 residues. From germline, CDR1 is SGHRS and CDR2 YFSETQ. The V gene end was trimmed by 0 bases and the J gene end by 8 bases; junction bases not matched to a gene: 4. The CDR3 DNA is TGCGCCAGCAGCTTGGAGCGGGGTTTAGGGGAGCTGTTTTTT. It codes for CASSLERGLGELFF.

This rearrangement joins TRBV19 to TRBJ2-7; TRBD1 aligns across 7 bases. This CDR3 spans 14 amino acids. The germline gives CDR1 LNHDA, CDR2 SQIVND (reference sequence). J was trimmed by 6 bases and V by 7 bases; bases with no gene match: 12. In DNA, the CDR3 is TGTGCCAGTAAATACACGGAACAGGGGAGCGAGCAGTACTTC. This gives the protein CASKYTEQGSEQYF.

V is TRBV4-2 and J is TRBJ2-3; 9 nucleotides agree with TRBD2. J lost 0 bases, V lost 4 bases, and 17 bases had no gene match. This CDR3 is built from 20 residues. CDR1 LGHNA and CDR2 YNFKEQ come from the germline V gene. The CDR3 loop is CASSLDHGISGGTSTDTQYF. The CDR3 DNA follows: TGTGCCAGCAGCCTTGATCATGGAATTAGCGGGGGTACTAGCACAGATACGCAGTATTTT.

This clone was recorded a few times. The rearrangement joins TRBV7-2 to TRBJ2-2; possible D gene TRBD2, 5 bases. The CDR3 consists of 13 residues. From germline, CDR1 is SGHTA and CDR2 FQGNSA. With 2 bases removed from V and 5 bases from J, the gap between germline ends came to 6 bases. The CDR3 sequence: CASSLRTTGELFF. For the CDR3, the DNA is TGTGCCAGCAGCTTAAGGACTACCGGGGAGCTGTTTTTT. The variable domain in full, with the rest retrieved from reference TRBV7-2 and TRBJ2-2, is GAGVSQSPSNKVTEKGKDVELRCDPISGHTALYWYRQSLGQGLEFLIYFQGNSAPDKSGLPSDRFSAERTGGSVSTLTIQRTQQEDSAVYLCASSLRTTGELFFGEGSRLTVL.